The rows below give T cell receptor beta chains drawn from one sample of a study of shared clonotypes between healthy human individuals. The method was immunoSEQ multiplex PCR; TCRdb's version includes in-frame clones alone and lacks a portion of them. The sample has millions of clones, 90% to 95% seen once. The specimen sequenced was naive CD4+ T cells sorted from blood. The receptor source for this set is a young man in good health. Both conserved end residues are trimmed from each CDR3. Fields, in order: clone size, CDR3 length, J gene, V gene, CDR3 protein. Rows give clone size only sometimes, using once, few, many, or a class for an expanded clone.

-	13	TRBJ2-3	TRBV6-5	ASIPSTGSTDTQY
once	12	TRBJ2-5	TRBV11-2	ASSIIQGAGAQY
-	12	TRBJ2-7	TRBV18	ASSAPGRPYEQY
few	11	TRBJ1-2	TRBV27	ASSFRDRLGYT
once	9	TRBJ2-7	TRBV5-8	ASSSPYEQY
-	11	TRBJ2-1	TRBV18	ASSPSGANEQF
-	12	TRBJ2-7	TRBV5-4	ASSLETPSYEQY
once	13	TRBJ2-3	TRBV30	AWSDRDSRVDTQY
-	12	TRBJ2-3	TRBV2	ASRLAGGQDTQY
-	13	TRBJ2-7	TRBV11-2	ASSLRPSTGGEQY
once	14	TRBJ2-1	TRBV4-1	ASSQGGQSQSGKQF
-	14	TRBJ2-1	TRBV27	ASSLRGGTSANEQF
-	11	TRBJ2-5	TRBV11-1	ASSWDRCWTQY
-	9	TRBJ2-7	TRBV6-5	ASSSRNEQY
-	13	TRBJ1-5	TRBV2	ASSPAGRFGQPQH
-	13	TRBJ1-1	TRBV5-6	ASSLGQIMNTEAF
-	11	TRBJ1-6	TRBV27	ASSFGQNSPLH
-	15	TRBJ2-7	TRBV5-1	ASSLALFKGDGHEQY
-	16	TRBJ2-3	TRBV27	ASSLSDREVMFTDTQY
-	13	TRBJ1-3	TRBV7-6	ASSPRDNSGNTIY
-	14	TRBJ1-2	TRBV10-3	AISEPGSTAIYGYT
-	15	TRBJ2-5	TRBV5-1	ASSPGLAGGRQETQY
-	10	TRBJ2-1	TRBV11-2	ASSLVTREQF
-	12	TRBJ2-3	TRBV5-4	ASSLAGWLDTQY
-	15	TRBJ1-1	TRBV19	ASSSSDRGILNTEAF
-	14	TRBJ1-1	TRBV18	ASSQFGGAQNTEAF
-	10	TRBJ2-2	TRBV5-8	ASTPSPWELF